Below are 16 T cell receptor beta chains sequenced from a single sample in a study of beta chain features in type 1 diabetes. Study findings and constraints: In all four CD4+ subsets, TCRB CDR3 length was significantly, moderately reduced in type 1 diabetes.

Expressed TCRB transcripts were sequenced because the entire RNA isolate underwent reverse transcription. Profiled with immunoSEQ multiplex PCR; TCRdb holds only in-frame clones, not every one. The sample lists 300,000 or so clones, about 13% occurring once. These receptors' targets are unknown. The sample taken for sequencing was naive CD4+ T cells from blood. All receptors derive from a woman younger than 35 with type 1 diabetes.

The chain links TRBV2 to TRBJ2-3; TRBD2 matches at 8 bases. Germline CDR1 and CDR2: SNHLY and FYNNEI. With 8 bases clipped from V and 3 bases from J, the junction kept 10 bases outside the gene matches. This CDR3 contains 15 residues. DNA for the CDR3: TGTGCCAGCGGTCCGGGACTAGTTTCGACAGATACGCAGTATTTT. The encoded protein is CASGPGLVSTDTQYF.

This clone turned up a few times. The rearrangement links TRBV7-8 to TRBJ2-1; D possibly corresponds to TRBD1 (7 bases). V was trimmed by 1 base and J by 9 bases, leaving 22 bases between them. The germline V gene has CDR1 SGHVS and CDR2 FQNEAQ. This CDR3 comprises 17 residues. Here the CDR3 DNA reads TGTGCCAGCAGCTTAGGGAGGGGGCAGGCCCCACCGGGTGAGCAGTTCTTC. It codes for CASSLGRGQAPPGEQFF.

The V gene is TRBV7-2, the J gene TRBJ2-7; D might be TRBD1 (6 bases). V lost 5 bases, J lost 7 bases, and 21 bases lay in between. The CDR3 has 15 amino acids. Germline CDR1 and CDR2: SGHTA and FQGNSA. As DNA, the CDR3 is TGTGCCAGCAGCCCTTTCCGGGACACTAAGGGGGAGCAGTACTTC. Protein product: CASSPFRDTKGEQYF.

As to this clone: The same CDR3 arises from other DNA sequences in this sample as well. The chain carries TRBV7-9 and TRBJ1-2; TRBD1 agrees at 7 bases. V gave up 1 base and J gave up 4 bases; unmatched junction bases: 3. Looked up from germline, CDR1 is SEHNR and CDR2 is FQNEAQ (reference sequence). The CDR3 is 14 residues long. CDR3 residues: CASSLGQGGYGYTF. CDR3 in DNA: TGTGCCAGCAGCTTAGGACAGGGAGGCTATGGCTACACCTTC.

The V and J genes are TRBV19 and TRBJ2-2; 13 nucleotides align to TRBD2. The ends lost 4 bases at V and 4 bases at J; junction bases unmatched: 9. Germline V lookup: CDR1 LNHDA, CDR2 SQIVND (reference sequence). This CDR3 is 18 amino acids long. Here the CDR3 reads CASSRTGTSGTLTGELFF. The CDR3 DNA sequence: TGTGCCAGTAGTAGAACCGGGACTAGCGGGACTCTCACCGGGGAGCTGTTTTTT.

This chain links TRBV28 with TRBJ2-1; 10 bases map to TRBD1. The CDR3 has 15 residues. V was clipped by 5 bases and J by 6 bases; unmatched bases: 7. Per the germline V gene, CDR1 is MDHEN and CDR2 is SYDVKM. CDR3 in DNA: TGTGCCAGCAGTATCGGCGGGACAGGGGTCAATGAGCAGTTCTTC. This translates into CASSIGGTGVNEQFF.

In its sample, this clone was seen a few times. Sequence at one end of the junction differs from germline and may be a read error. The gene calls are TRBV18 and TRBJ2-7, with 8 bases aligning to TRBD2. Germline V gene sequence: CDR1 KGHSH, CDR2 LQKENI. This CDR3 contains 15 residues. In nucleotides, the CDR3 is TGTGCCAGCGCACCGAGCCCGGGAGGGTACTACGAGCAGTACTTC. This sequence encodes CASAPSPGGYYEQYF. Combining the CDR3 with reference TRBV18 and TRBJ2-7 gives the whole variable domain NAGVMQNPRHLVRRRGQEARLRCSPMKGHSHVYWYRQLPEEGLKFMVYLQKENIIDESGMPKERFSAEFPKEGPSILRIQQVVRGDSAAYFCASAPSPGGYYEQYFGPGTRLTVT.

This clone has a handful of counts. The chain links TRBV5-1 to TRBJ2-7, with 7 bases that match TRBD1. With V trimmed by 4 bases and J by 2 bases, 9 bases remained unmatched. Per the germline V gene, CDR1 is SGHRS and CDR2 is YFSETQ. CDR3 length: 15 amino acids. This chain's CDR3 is CASSPKPGTAYEQYF. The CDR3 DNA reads TGCGCCAGCAGCCCAAAACCCGGGACAGCCTACGAGCAGTACTTC.

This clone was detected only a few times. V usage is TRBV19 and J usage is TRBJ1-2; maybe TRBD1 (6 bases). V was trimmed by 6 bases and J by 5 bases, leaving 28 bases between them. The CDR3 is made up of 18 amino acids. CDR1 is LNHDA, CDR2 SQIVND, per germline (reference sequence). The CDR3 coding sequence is TGTGCCAGTAGCCGCTCTATCGCGGTCCCTTGGGGGCAATATGGCTACACCTTC. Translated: CASSRSIAVPWGQYGYTF.

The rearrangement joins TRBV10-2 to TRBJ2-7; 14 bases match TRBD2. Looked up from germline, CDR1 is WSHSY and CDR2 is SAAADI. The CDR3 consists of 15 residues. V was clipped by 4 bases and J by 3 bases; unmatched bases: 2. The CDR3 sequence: CASSGGLAGDYEQYF. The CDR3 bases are TGCGCCAGCAGTGGGGGACTAGCGGGAGACTACGAGCAGTACTTC.

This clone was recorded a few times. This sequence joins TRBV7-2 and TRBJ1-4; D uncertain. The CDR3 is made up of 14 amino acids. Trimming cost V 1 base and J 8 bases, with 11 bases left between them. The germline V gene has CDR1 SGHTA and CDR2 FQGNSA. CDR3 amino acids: CASSLGLRREKLFF. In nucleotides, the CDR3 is TGTGCCAGCAGCTTAGGGCTTCGGAGGGAAAAACTGTTTTTT.

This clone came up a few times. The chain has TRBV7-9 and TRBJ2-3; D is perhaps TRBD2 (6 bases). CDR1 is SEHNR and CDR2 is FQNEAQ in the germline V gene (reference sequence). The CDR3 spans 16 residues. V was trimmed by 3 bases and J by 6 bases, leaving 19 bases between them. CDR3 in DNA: TGTGCCAGCAGCTTTTGGGGAAGTAGCGGTGCGGATACGCAGTATTTT. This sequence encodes CASSFWGSSGADTQYF.

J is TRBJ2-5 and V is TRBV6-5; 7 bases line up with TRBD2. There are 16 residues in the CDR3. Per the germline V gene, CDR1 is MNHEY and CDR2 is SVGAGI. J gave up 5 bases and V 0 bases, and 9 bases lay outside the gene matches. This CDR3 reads CASSYSNGGSWETQYF. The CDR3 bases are TGTGCCAGCAGTTACTCGAATGGCGGGAGTTGGGAGACCCAGTACTTC.

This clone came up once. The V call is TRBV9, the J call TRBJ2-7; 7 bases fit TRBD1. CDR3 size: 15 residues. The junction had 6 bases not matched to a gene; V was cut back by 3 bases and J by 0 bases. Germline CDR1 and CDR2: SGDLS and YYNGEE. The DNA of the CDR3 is TGTGCCAGCAGCGAACAGGGGATCCCCTCCTACGAGCAGTACTTC. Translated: CASSEQGIPSYEQYF.

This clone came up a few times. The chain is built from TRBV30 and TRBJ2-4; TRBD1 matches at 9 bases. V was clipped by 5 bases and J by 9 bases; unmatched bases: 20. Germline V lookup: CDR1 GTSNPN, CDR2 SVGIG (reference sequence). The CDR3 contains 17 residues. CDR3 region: CAWAFGSGQGLRFIQYF. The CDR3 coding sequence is TGTGCCTGGGCGTTCGGTTCTGGACAGGGGTTGCGATTCATTCAGTACTTC.

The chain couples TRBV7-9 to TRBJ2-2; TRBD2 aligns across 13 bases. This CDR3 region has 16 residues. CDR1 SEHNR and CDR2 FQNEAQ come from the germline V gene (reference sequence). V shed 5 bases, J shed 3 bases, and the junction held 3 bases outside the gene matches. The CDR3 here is CASSLGLAGDTGELFF. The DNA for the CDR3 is TGTGCCAGCAGCCTCGGACTAGCGGGAGACACCGGGGAGCTGTTTTTT.